The TCR beta chain described here comes from a study of cytomegalovirus exposure and HLA in healthy donors. Researchers ran the PCR with 60 Vbeta and 13 Jbeta primers. Profiled with immunoSEQ multiplex PCR; TCRdb holds only in-frame clones, not every one. Among around 150,000 clones, about 81% were seen once, and the ten largest hold about 7.4%. On this clone itself: What it recognizes is unknown.

Notes on the study in general: Several of the most significant clusters were apparently associated with common viral pathogens in a later analysis. Presence/absence analyses supposed approximately even sequencing depth among donors.

The specimen was PBMCs. The receptor was isolated from a woman between 45 and 60 years old in good health and CMV-seropositive.

CDR3 DNA: TGTGCCAGCAGCTTCAGACTAGCGAGGGAGCAGTTCTTC. It translates to CASSFRLAREQFF. V and J are TRBV7-2 and TRBJ2-1, with 8 bases matching TRBD2. This CDR3 has 13 amino acids. V was pared by 3 bases and J by 10 bases, with 5 bases of the junction left unmatched. Germline V gives CDR1 SGHTA, CDR2 FQGNSA.